There are a few counts of the clone carrying this T cell receptor beta chain. This specimen belongs to a study of TIL therapy for anti-PD-1-resistant metastatic lung cancer. Across the whole study: Tumors had a median PD-L1 proportion score of less than 6.5%. Median tumor mutation burden was 1.5 mutations per megabase.

Germline V CDR1 and CDR2: SGHTA, FQGNSA. The CDR3 covers 14 residues. V trimming: 6 bases; J trimming: 0 bases; junction bases outside the gene matches: 2. The immunoSEQ assay was v3. Only in-frame clones appear in the TCRdb table, and some are missing; sequencing was by immunoSEQ multiplex PCR. The sample includes tens of thousands of clones, 73% seen only once; the top ten take 1.5% to 2%. Sample time point: pre-treatment sample, taken before nivolumab and TIL therapy. The chain links TRBV7-2 to TRBJ1-1, with 9 bases that match TRBD1. This receptor was taken from a person between 25 and 80 years old with non-small cell lung cancer. Sequencing used blood, obtained at baseline. The CDR3 nucleotides are TGTGCCAGCAGGGGACAGGGAATGAACACTGAAGCTTTCTTT. This translates into CASRGQGMNTEAFF.